This T cell receptor (beta chain) was recorded in a study of shared clonotypes between healthy human individuals. Donors, without exception, were Caucasian adults residing in Nashville, Tennessee. Deletions cut 0 bases from V and 5 bases from J, with 13 bases between. The CDR3 is 15 residues long. The germline CDR1 and CDR2 sequences are SGHNT and YYREEE (reference sequence). In the original analysis: Without quality scores, immunoSEQ junctional reads could not be filtered like full-length reads. The assay was immunoSEQ multiplex PCR, and TCRdb's table has in-frame clones only and misses some. Clonal size and the V and J genes are those of that table, whereas D and trimming came from the DNA. This sample yields roughly 680,000 clones, of which 72% are seen a single time; under 2% belongs to the top ten.

The chain recombines TRBV5-4 with TRBJ2-3; no definite D call. The sample comprised memory CD4+ T cells sorted from blood. Subset of the sample: CD45RA-negative fraction. The receptor was isolated from a woman aged 25 to 39 in good health. The CDR3 coding sequence is TGTGCCAGCAGCTTGGGCACGAACCCCGGAGATACGCAGTATTTT. It specifies CASSLGTNPGDTQYF. Full variable domain (outside the CDR3, taken from reference TRBV5-4 and TRBJ2-3): ETGVTQSPTHLIKTRGQQVTLRCSSQSGHNTVSWYQQALGQGPQFIFQYYREEENGRGNFPPRFSGLQFPNYSSELNVNALELDDSALYLCASSLGTNPGDTQYFGPGTRLTVL.